This is a list of T cell receptor beta chains from one sample in a study of blood T cell repertoires in COVID-19. The repertoire was sequenced with immunoSEQ multiplex PCR; TCRdb's copy has only in-frame clones and lacks some. The profile shows around 69,000 clones, nearly 85% of them singletons. The sequenced material came from peripheral blood. All receptors come from a woman aged 55-69 years with acute or convalescent COVID-19. The CDR3 runs from the conserved cysteine through the conserved F or W. D genes are given only for firm matches. Expanded clones get a size class; other rows say once, few or many, or leave the size out.

-	-	TRBV7-2	TRBJ2-3	CASSSTTGRTDTQYF	TGTGCCAGCAGCTCGACGACAGGACGCACAGATACGCAGTATTTT
-	-	TRBV5-5	TRBJ1-2	CASSFSSGAQYYGYTF	TGTGCCAGCAGCTTCAGCTCAGGGGCGCAGTACTATGGCTACACCTTC
-	-	TRBV13	TRBJ1-4	CASSFGEKLFF	TGTGCCAGCAGCTTCGGTGAAAAACTGTTTTTT
-	-	TRBV11-2	TRBJ1-2	CASSRLGQIYGYTF	TGTGCCAGCAGCCGATTAGGACAGATATATGGCTACACCTTC
-	-	TRBV4-1	TRBJ1-3	CASSQASGRVSGNTIYF	TGCGCCAGCAGCCAAGCGTCGGGGAGGGTCTCTGGAAACACCATATATTTT
-	-	TRBV5-5	TRBJ1-1	CASSLWGEHTEAFF	TGTGCCAGCAGCTTATGGGGGGAACACACTGAAGCTTTCTTT
-	-	TRBV19	TRBJ2-3	CASRSGVGGTDTQYF	TGTGCCAGCCGGTCGGGGGTGGGGGGCACAGATACGCAGTATTTT
TRBD2	-	TRBV5-4	TRBJ2-3	CASSFSGGNQADTQYF	TGTGCCAGCAGCTTCAGCGGGGGGAATCAAGCAGATACGCAGTATTTT
-	few	TRBV27	TRBJ1-1	CASSYNRRMNTEAFF	TGTGCCAGCAGCTACAACAGGCGGATGAACACTGAAGCTTTCTTT
TRBD1	-	TRBV2	TRBJ1-4	CASSEAIRGRFNEKLFF	TGTGCCAGCAGTGAAGCTATAAGGGGGCGTTTTAATGAAAAACTGTTTTTT
-	once	TRBV5-1	TRBJ1-1	CASSLRGAKTEAFF	TGCGCCAGCAGCTTGCGGGGGGCGAAGACTGAAGCTTTCTTT
-	-	TRBV6-1	TRBJ1-1	CASSEHSPGRTEAFF	TGTGCCAGCAGTGAACACTCCCCCGGTCGGACTGAAGCTTTCTTT
-	-	TRBV7-8	TRBJ1-2	CASSLRTGRGYTF	TGTGCCAGCAGCTTACGTACAGGAAGGGGCTACACCTTC
-	-	TRBV30	TRBJ1-1	CAWETWNTEAFF	TGTGCCTGGGAGACATGGAACACTGAAGCTTTCTTT
TRBD1	-	TRBV24-1	TRBJ2-1	CATSLTGTGYNEQFF	TGTGCCACCAGTCTGACCGGGACAGGGTACAATGAGCAGTTCTTC
-	-	TRBV18	TRBJ2-4	CASSPRAKNIQYF	TGTGCCAGCTCACCGCGGGCCAAAAACATTCAGTACTTC
TRBD2	few	TRBV19	TRBJ2-1	CASRTSGGYNEQFF	TGTGCCAGCCGGACTAGCGGTGGGTACAATGAGCAGTTCTTC
-	-	TRBV5-4	TRBJ1-1	CASSSAGANTEAFF	TGTGCCAGCAGCTCGGCGGGGGCGAACACTGAAGCTTTCTTT
TRBD1	few	TRBV10-3	TRBJ1-1	CAIRQGAGGEAFF	TGTGCCATCAGACAGGGGGCGGGAGGTGAAGCTTTCTTT
-	-	TRBV12-5	TRBJ2-7	CASALGHNSYEQYF	TGTGCTAGTGCCCTGGGACATAACTCCTACGAGCAGTACTTC
-	-	TRBV30	TRBJ1-2	CAYSRQDVLLGYTF	TGTGCCTATAGCCGACAGGACGTTTTGCTTGGCTACACCTTC
TRBD1	-	TRBV3-1/TRBV3-2	TRBJ1-2	CASSPRQGAWYQYGYTF	TGTGCCAGCAGCCCGAGACAGGGGGCCTGGTATCAATATGGCTACACCTTC
TRBD1	-	TRBV27	TRBJ1-4	CASRSRGGLEKLFF	TGTGCCAGCAGAAGCCGAGGGGGCTTAGAAAAACTGTTTTTT
-	once	TRBV18	TRBJ2-5	CASSPQLNIEPGETQYF	TGTGCCAGCTCACCACAATTAAATATTGAACCGGGAGAGACCCAGTACTTC
TRBD1	-	TRBV20-1	TRBJ1-1	CSASHIPGQGTEAFF	TGCAGTGCTAGTCATATACCGGGACAGGGCACTGAAGCTTTCTTT
TRBD1	-	TRBV3-1/TRBV3-2	TRBJ1-2	CASSQVTGPLSGYTF	TGTGCCAGCAGCCAAGTGACAGGGCCCCTGAGTGGCTACACCTTC
-	-	TRBV6-2/TRBV6-3	TRBJ1-1	CASSYLRGTAKNTEAFF	TGTGCCAGCAGTTACTTAAGGGGGACCGCTAAGAACACTGAAGCTTTCTTT
-	-	TRBV11-2	TRBJ2-4	CASTKVGGAKNIQYF	TGTGCCAGCACCAAAGTAGGGGGTGCCAAAAACATTCAGTACTTC
TRBD1	-	TRBV11-2	TRBJ1-2	CASSSRQGPRF	TGTGCCAGCAGCTCCCGACAGGGGCCGCGCTTC
-	-	TRBV27	TRBJ2-3	CASRRENTDTQYF	TGTGCCAGTCGGAGGGAGAACACAGATACGCAGTATTTT
-	-	TRBV12-3/TRBV12-4	TRBJ1-1	CASRLQGGSEAFF	TGTGCCAGCAGACTACAGGGAGGGTCTGAAGCTTTCTTT
-	-	TRBV5-1	TRBJ1-4	CASSFYGTNEKLFF	TGCGCCAGCAGCTTCTACGGGACTAATGAAAAACTGTTTTTT
-	-	TRBV27	TRBJ2-7	CASSSLPVMEQYF	TGTGCCAGCAGTTCCCTCCCCGTAATGGAGCAGTACTTC
-	-	TRBV5-1	TRBJ1-1	CASSEDGQGVTEAFF	TGCGCCAGCAGCGAGGATGGACAAGGTGTCACTGAAGCTTTCTTT
-	-	TRBV7-3	TRBJ2-1	CASSPGAFTYNEQFF	TGTGCCAGCAGCCCAGGGGCTTTCACCTACAATGAGCAGTTCTTC
TRBD1	-	TRBV5-1	TRBJ1-1	CASSFLSGGRGSEAFF	TGCGCCAGCAGCTTTCTATCAGGGGGTAGAGGGTCTGAAGCTTTCTTT
TRBD1	few	TRBV28	TRBJ1-1	CASSPPTGVRTEAFF	TGTGCCAGCAGTCCCCCGACAGGGGTGCGGACTGAAGCTTTCTTT
TRBD1	-	TRBV25-1	TRBJ2-6	CASTRQGSGANVLTF	TGTGCCAGCACAAGACAGGGATCTGGGGCCAACGTCCTGACTTTC
TRBD2	-	TRBV13	TRBJ2-3	CASSFHQRDSDTQYF	TGTGCCAGCAGCTTTCACCAGCGGGATTCAGATACGCAGTATTTT
TRBD1	-	TRBV27	TRBJ1-1	CASSPWTGRPEAFF	TGTGCCAGCAGTCCGTGGACAGGGAGACCCGAAGCTTTCTTT
-	-	TRBV9	TRBJ2-2	CASSVGQGPGELFF	TGTGCCAGCAGCGTAGGTCAGGGTCCCGGGGAGCTGTTTTTT
TRBD2	-	TRBV5-4	TRBJ2-3	CASSLAGGSTDTQYF	TGTGCCAGCAGTTTAGCGGGAGGGAGCACAGATACGCAGTATTTT
-	-	TRBV7-2	TRBJ1-2	CASSLYSGPQGYGYTF	TGTGCCAGCAGCTTGTACTCCGGGCCCCAGGGCTATGGCTACACCTTC
-	-	TRBV7-2	TRBJ1-1	CASSLGRNTEAFF	TGTGCCAGCAGCTTGGGGAGGAACACTGAAGCTTTCTTT
-	-	TRBV5-1	TRBJ1-4	CASSLKREINEKLFF	TGCGCCAGCAGCTTGAAGCGGGAGATTAATGAAAAACTGTTTTTT
TRBD1	-	TRBV28	TRBJ2-5	CASSESGQAPKETQYF	TGTGCCAGCAGTGAGAGTGGACAGGCTCCGAAAGAGACCCAGTACTTC
TRBD1	-	TRBV5-8	TRBJ1-5	CASSLQGGNQPQHF	TGTGCCAGCAGCCTACAGGGGGGTAATCAGCCCCAGCATTTT
TRBD1	few	TRBV28	TRBJ1-1	CASSLGGQGAITEAFF	TGTGCCAGCAGTTTAGGGGGACAGGGGGCGATCACTGAAGCTTTCTTT
TRBD2	-	TRBV18	TRBJ2-7	CASSPESGTSYEQYF	TGTGCCAGCTCACCAGAGAGCGGGACCTCCTACGAGCAGTACTTC
TRBD1	-	TRBV5-6	TRBJ2-1	CASSSRLGTGSYNEQFF	TGTGCCAGCAGCTCTCGGCTAGGGACAGGGAGCTACAATGAGCAGTTCTTC
-	-	TRBV7-8	TRBJ2-7	CASSLALTARGEQYF	TGTGCCAGCAGCTTAGCTTTAACGGCTCGCGGAGAGCAGTACTTC
-	-	TRBV4-1	TRBJ2-1	CASSHPTGRGARNEQFF	TGCGCCAGCAGCCACCCCACGGGGCGCGGGGCCCGAAATGAGCAGTTCTTC
TRBD1	once	TRBV5-4	TRBJ2-5	CASSRTGTGGNQETQYF	TGTGCCAGCAGCCGGACCGGGACAGGGGGCAACCAAGAGACCCAGTACTTC